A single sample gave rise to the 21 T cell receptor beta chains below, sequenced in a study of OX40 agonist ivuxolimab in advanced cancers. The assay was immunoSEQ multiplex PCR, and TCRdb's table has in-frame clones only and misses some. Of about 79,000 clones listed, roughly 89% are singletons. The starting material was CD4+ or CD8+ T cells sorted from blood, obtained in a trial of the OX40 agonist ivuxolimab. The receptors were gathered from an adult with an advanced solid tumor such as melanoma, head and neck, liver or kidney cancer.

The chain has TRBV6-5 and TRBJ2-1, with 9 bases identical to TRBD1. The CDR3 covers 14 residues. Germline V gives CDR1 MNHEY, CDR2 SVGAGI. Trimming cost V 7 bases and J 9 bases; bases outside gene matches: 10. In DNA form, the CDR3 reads TGTGCCAGCACCGCGGGACAGGGTGGTGCTGAGCAGTTCTTC. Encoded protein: CASTAGQGGAEQFF.

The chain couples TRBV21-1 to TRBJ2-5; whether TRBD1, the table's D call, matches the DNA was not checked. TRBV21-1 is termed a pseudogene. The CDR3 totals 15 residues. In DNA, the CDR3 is TGTGCCAGCAGCAAAGCGAGTAGGGGTTCAGAGACCCAGTACTTC. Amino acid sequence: CASSKASRGSETQYF.

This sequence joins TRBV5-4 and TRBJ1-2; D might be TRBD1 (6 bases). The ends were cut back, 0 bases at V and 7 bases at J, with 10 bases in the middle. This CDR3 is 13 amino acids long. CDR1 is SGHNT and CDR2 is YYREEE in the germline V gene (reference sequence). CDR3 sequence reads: CASSLDRASGYTF. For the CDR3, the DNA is TGTGCCAGCAGCTTGGACAGGGCCTCTGGCTACACCTTC.

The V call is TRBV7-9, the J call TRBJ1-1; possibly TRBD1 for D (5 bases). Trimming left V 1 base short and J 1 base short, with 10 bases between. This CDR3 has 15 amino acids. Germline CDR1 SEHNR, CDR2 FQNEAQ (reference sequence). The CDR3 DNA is TGTGCCAGCAGCTTAGGGGGGTCTTCGAACACTGAAGCTTTCTTT. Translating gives CASSLGGSSNTEAFF.

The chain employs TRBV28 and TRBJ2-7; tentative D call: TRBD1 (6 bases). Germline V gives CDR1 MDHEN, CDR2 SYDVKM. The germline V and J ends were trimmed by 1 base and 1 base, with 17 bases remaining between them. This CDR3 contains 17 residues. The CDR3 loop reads CASSLFGIGTKSYEQYF. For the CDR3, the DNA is TGTGCCAGCAGTTTATTCGGGATAGGGACAAAATCCTACGAGCAGTACTTC.

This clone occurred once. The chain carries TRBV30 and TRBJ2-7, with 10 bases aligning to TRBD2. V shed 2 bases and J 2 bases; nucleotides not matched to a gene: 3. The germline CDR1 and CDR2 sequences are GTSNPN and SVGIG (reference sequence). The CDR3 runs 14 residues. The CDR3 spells CAWSSAGGPYEQYF. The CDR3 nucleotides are TGTGCCTGGAGTTCAGCGGGAGGGCCCTACGAGCAGTACTTC.

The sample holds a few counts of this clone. CDR3 nucleotide sequence: TGTGCCAGCTCACTAAGACAGGGGGCGGATAATTCGGATGAGCAGTTCTTC. Amino acids: CASSLRQGADNSDEQFF. V gene TRBV18 combines with J gene TRBJ2-1, with TRBD1 matching over 10 bases. This CDR3 comprises 17 residues. Germline CDR1 reads KGHSH; CDR2 reads LQKENI. After removal of 4 bases from V and 8 bases from J, the junction contained 14 bases not matched to a gene.

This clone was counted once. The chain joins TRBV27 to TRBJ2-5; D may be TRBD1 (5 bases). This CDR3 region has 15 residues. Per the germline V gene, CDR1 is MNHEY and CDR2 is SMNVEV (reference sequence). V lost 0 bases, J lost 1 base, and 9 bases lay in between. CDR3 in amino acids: CASSLSRQRQETQYF. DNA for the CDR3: TGTGCCAGCAGTTTATCGCGACAGCGCCAAGAGACCCAGTACTTC.

CDR3 residues: CASSWRQGLGQPQHF. The CDR3, as DNA: TGTGCCAGCAGCTGGAGACAGGGGCTCGGGCAGCCCCAGCATTTT. This chain joins TRBV7-6 and TRBJ1-5; 8 bases are a match to TRBD1. This CDR3 comprises 15 residues. V lost 4 bases, J lost 7 bases, and 9 bases stayed unmatched. Per germline, CDR1 SGHVS and CDR2 FNYEAQ.

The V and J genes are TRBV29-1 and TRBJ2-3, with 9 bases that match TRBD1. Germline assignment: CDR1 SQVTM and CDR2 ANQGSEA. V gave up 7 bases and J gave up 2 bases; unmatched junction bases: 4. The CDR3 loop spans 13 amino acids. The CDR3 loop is CSGRTGATDTQYF. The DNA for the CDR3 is TGCAGCGGCCGGACAGGGGCCACAGATACGCAGTATTTT.

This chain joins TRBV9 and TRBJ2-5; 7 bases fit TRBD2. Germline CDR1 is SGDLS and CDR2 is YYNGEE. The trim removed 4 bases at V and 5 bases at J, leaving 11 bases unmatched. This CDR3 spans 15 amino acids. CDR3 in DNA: TGTGCCAGCAGCTCAGGGACTACTCAAGTGGAGACCCAGTACTTC. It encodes CASSSGTTQVETQYF.

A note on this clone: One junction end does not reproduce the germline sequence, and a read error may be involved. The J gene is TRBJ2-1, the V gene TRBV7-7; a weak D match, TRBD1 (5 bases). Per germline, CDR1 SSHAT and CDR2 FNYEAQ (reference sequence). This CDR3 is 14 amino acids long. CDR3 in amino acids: CASSLHEMTAEQFF. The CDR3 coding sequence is TGTGCTAGCAGCTTGCACGAGATGACAGCCGAGCAGTTCTTC.

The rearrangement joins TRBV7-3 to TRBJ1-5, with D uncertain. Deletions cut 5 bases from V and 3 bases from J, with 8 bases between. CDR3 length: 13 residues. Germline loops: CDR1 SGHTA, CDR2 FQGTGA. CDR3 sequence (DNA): TGTGCCAGCAGCCTCGATATCAATCAGCCCCAGCATTTT. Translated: CASSLDINQPQHF.

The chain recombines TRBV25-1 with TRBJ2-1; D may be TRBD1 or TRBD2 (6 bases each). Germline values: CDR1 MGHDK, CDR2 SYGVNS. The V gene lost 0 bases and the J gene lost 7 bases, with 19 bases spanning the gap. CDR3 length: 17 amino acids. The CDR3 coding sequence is TGTGCCAGCAGTGAATATATAGGGGGGTCAACGGTGAATGAGCAGTTCTTC. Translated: CASSEYIGGSTVNEQFF.

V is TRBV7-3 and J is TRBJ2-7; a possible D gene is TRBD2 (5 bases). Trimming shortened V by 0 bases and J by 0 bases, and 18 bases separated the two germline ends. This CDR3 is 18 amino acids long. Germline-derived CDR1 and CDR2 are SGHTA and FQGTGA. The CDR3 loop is CASSLTASGLDFSYEQYF. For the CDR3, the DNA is TGTGCCAGCAGCTTAACGGCGTCCGGACTCGACTTCTCCTACGAGCAGTACTTC.

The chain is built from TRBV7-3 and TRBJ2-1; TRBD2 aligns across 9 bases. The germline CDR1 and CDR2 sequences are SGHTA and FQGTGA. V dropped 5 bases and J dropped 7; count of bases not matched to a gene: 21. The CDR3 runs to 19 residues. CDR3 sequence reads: CASSLNGVVVAGDGNEQFF. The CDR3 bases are TGTGCCAGCAGCCTTAACGGGGTAGTGGTAGCGGGAGATGGGAATGAGCAGTTCTTC.

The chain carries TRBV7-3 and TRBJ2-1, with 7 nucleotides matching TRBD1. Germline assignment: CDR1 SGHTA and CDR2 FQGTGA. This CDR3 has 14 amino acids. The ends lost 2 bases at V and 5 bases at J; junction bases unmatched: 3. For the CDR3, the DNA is TGTGCCAGCAGCTTAGGACAGGCCAACAATGAGCAGTTCTTC. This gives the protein CASSLGQANNEQFF.

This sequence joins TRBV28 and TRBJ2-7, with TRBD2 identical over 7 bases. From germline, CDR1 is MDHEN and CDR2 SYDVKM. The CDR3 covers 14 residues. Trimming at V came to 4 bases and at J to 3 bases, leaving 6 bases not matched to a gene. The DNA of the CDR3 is TGTGCCAGCAGTTGGAGGACTAGAGACTACGAGCAGTACTTC. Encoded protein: CASSWRTRDYEQYF.

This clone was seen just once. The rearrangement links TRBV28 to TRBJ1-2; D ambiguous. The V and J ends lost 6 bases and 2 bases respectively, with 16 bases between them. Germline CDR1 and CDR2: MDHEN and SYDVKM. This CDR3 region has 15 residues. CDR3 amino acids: CASSLFTPQNYGYTF. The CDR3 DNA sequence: TGTGCCAGCAGCCTCTTTACCCCACAGAACTATGGCTACACCTTC.

CDR3 sequence reads: CASTREGATGELFF. CDR3 sequence (DNA): TGTGCCAGCACGAGGGAGGGGGCGACCGGGGAGCTGTTTTTT. The chain recombines TRBV2 with TRBJ2-2; D is possibly TRBD1 or TRBD2 (7 bases each). The germline V gene has CDR1 SNHLY and CDR2 FYNNEI. The CDR3 runs 14 residues. V lost 7 bases to trimming and J lost 5 bases, with 14 bases between them.

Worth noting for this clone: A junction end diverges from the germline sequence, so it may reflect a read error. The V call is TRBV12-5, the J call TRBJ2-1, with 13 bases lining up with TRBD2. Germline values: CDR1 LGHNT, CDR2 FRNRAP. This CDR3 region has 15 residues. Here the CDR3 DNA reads TGTGCTAGCGGTTACGGGACTAGCGGGATAGATGAGCAGTTCTTC. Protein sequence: CASGYGTSGIDEQFF.